A single sample gave rise to the 26 T cell receptor beta chains below, sequenced in a study of tumor-infiltrating lymphocytes in primary liver carcinoma. Reverse transcription of about 0.5 ug total RNA with a constant-region primer produced TCR beta cDNA. Employing slightly modified ARM-PCR, three nested multiplex PCR rounds were run, and these gave rise to the TCR beta libraries. In the first two PCR rounds, TRBV1-TRBV30 forward primers were paired with a C-beta reverse primer, and each round lasted roughly 9 cycles. Via MiXCR, TCRdb re-called the multiplex PCR reads, giving one row per CDR3 protein. This table holds 310,000 or so distinct CDR3 sequences, around three fifths found once. Unsorted whole blood served as the source of blood RNA, and germline DNA was extracted as well. The sequenced sample consisted of peripheral blood. These receptors all come from a woman aged 25 to 45 with primary liver carcinoma and hepatitis B virus infection.

J is TRBJ2-5 and V is TRBV14; 7 positions agree with TRBD2. The CDR3 loop spans 18 amino acids. V lost 1 base and J lost 4; bases outside the gene matches: 15. The germline gives CDR1 SGHDN, CDR2 FVKESK. The CDR3 region has the DNA TGTGCCAGCAGCCAAGGCACCCTACGGCGGGAGTTTCGAGAGACCCAGTACTTC. Translated: CASSQGTLRREFRETQYF.

The V gene is TRBV12-3 or TRBV12-4, the J gene TRBJ2-4; possibly TRBD2 for D (6 bases). The CDR3 sequence is 17 residues long. V was cut by 8 bases and J by 1 base, with 21 bases left in between. In nucleotides, the CDR3 is TGTGCCAGCCTCCCGACGTCGGAGGGCTCGGCCAAAAACATTCAGTACTTC. The encoded protein is CASLPTSEGSAKNIQYF.

V gene TRBV6-5 combines with J gene TRBJ1-2, with D possibly being TRBD1 (6 bases). The CDR3 runs to 14 residues. Germline V gene data show CDR1 as MNHEY and CDR2 as SVGAGI. The V and J ends lost 2 bases and 8 bases respectively, with 15 bases between them. The DNA for the CDR3 is TGTGCCAGCAGTTACACCGGACAGAGGCCGGGCTACACCTTC. It is translated as CASSYTGQRPGYTF.

This chain joins TRBV11-3 and TRBJ1-1; D not certain. V was clipped by 10 bases and J by 0 bases, with 21 bases between them. This CDR3 spans 16 amino acids. Germline loops: CDR1 SGHNT, CDR2 YENEEA. The CDR3 coding sequence is TGTGCCAACAACTCTAGATCGGGAACGATGAACACTGAAGCTTTCTTT. Its protein is CANNSRSGTMNTEAFF.

Regarding this clonotype: The junction differs from germline at one of its ends, possibly a read error. The chain couples TRBV11-2 to TRBJ1-2; D unresolved. In germline, CDR1 is SGHAT, CDR2 FQNNGV. This CDR3 has 13 residues. The CDR3 nucleotides are TGTGCCAGCATCACACACGCTAACTATAGCTACACCTTC. Translating gives CASITHANYSYTF.

This clonotype was detected a few times. Given a much more abundant clone one base away, this may be a read error. J is TRBJ2-7 and V is TRBV6-5, with D tentatively TRBD1 (5 bases). Germline CDR1 reads MNHEY; CDR2 reads SVGAGI. The CDR3 is 15 residues long. With 3 bases removed from V and 2 bases from J, the gap between germline ends came to 14 bases. The CDR3: CASSYFKGHPYEQYF. The CDR3 nucleotides read TGTGCCAGCAGTTATTTCAAGGGGCACCCCTACGAGCAGTACTTC.

The V gene is TRBV6-6, the J gene TRBJ2-1, with D perhaps being TRBD1 or TRBD2 (5 bases each). V lost 6 bases and J 16 bases, leaving 16 bases between the germline ends. CDR3 length: 11 amino acids. From germline, CDR1 is MNHNY and CDR2 SVGAGI (reference sequence). The CDR3 region has the DNA TGTGCCAGCAGGTTCGACGGGGCCCAATTCTTC. It translates to CASRFDGAQFF.

A remark on this clonotype: A much larger clone lies one base from this, so it may be a read error. V is TRBV6-6 and J is TRBJ2-1; 10 bases map to TRBD1. The CDR3 loop spans 15 amino acids. Germline-derived CDR1 and CDR2 are MNHNY and SVGAGI (reference sequence). CDR3 region: CDSTKNRDRGNEQFF. CDR3 nucleotide sequence: TGTGACAGCACCAAAAACCGGGACAGGGGTAATGAGCAGTTCTTC.

A few counts support this clonotype. The genes are TRBV6-2 or TRBV6-3 and TRBJ2-5; maybe TRBD1 (5 bases). V lost 6 bases to trimming and J lost 6 bases, with 14 bases between them. CDR1 and CDR2 (germline): MNHEY, SVGEGT. This CDR3 has 13 residues. CDR3 DNA: TGTGCCAGCAGGCCAGTAGGGGTAAAGACCCAGTACTTC. Translating gives CASRPVGVKTQYF.

Remarks on this clonotype: At one end the junction does not follow the germline gene, possibly because of a read error. The chain combines TRBV6-2 or TRBV6-3 with TRBJ2-2; tentative D call: TRBD1 (7 bases). The CDR3 runs 19 residues. Germline V gives CDR1 MNHEY, CDR2 SVGEGT. The CDR3, as DNA: TGTGCCAGCAGTTACTCTCGGGACAGAGCGGGTCAGATGGCCGGGGAGCTGTTCTTT. Translation: CASSYSRDRAGQMAGELFF.

The rearrangement uses TRBV29-1 and TRBJ2-5, with D unclear. CDR3 length: 12 amino acids. V was pared by 8 bases and J by 4 bases, with 14 bases between. Germline values: CDR1 SQVTM, CDR2 ANQGSEA. The CDR3 DNA is TGCAGCTCCGGGCCTGTCCTAGAGACCCAGTACTTC. As protein: CSSGPVLETQYF. Variable domain in full (rest from reference TRBV29-1 and TRBJ2-5): SAVISQKPSRDICQRGTSLTIQCQVDSQVTMMFWYRQQPGQSLTLIATANQGSEATYESGFVIDKFPISRPNLTFSTLTVSNMSPEDSSIYLCSSGPVLETQYFGPGTRLLVL.

This clonotype occurred a few times. The rearrangement joins TRBV6-4 to TRBJ1-3, with 7 bases fitting TRBD1. The CDR3 length is 15 residues. Germline V gene sequence: CDR1 MRHNA, CDR2 SNTAGT. After removal of 3 bases from V and 3 bases from J, the junction contained 5 bases not matched to a gene. In DNA form, the CDR3 reads TGTGCCAGCAGTGAAAAAGGGGGCGGTGGAAACACCATATATTTT. It translates to CASSEKGGGGNTIYF.

Of note for this clonotype: Just one base apart from a much larger clone, this may be a read error. In DNA, the CDR3 is TGCCGCGTCGCTAGTTGGACCGGGGAGCTGTTTTTT. Encoded protein: CRVASWTGELFF. V and J are TRBV29-1 and TRBJ2-2, with unresolved D. Germline V gene sequence: CDR1 SQVTM, CDR2 ANQGSEA. CDR3 length equals 12 residues.

On this clonotype: A much larger clone lies a single base off, so this may be a read error. The chain carries TRBV12-3 or TRBV12-4 and TRBJ2-7, with D uncertain. CDR3 size: 12 residues. The CDR3 sequence is CASSLLRYEHYF. Here the CDR3 DNA reads TGTGCCAGCAGTTTATTGCGGTACGAGCACTACTTC.

This clonotype appeared many times. The J gene is TRBJ2-1, the V gene TRBV11-3; 12 bases line up with TRBD2. This CDR3 comprises 18 residues. Germline trimming cut 3 bases from V and 7 bases from J; bases unmatched to any gene: 13. Germline V gene data show CDR1 as SGHNT and CDR2 as YENEEA. The CDR3 reads CASSFLTSGRRLANEQFF. CDR3 nucleotide sequence: TGTGCCAGCAGCTTTTTGACTAGCGGGAGAAGGTTGGCGAATGAGCAGTTCTTC.

The J gene is TRBJ2-3, the V gene TRBV28; 7 bases fit TRBD2. Per germline, CDR1 MDHEN and CDR2 SYDVKM. This CDR3 has 13 amino acids. J gave up 3 bases and V 8 bases, and 5 bases lay outside the gene matches. This chain's CDR3 is CASGGEGTDTQYF. CDR3 in DNA: TGTGCCAGCGGAGGGGAGGGAACAGATACGCAGTATTTT.

This chain uses TRBV6-5 with TRBJ2-3; perhaps D is TRBD1 or TRBD2 (5 bases each). CDR1 MNHEY and CDR2 SVGAGI come from the germline V gene. This CDR3 comprises 14 residues. The germline V and J ends were trimmed by 6 bases and 2 bases, with 12 bases remaining between them. CDR3 region: CASSSGTNTDTQYF. The DNA of the CDR3 is TGTGCCAGCAGCTCCGGGACGAACACAGATACGCAGTATTTT.

The chain combines TRBV11-1 with TRBJ1-1; TRBD1 agrees at 10 bases. Germline values: CDR1 SGHAT, CDR2 FQDESV (reference sequence). V shed 5 bases and J 14 bases; nucleotides not matched to a gene: 11. The CDR3 totals 13 residues. The CDR3 reads CASSQDRGTESFF. The CDR3, as DNA: TGTGCCAGCAGCCAGGACAGGGGGACTGAATCCTTCTTT.

There are many counts of this clonotype. This sequence joins TRBV29-1 and TRBJ1-1; D may be TRBD1 (5 bases). With 6 bases removed from V and 0 bases from J, the gap between germline ends came to 11 bases. The germline gives CDR1 SQVTM, CDR2 ANQGSEA. CDR3 size: 13 residues. The CDR3 DNA sequence: TGCAGCGTCCGACAGAACATGAACACTGAAGCTTTCTTT. Residues: CSVRQNMNTEAFF.

Concerning this clonotype: Sequence at one end of the junction differs from germline and may be a read error. The chain combines TRBV12-5 with TRBJ1-1; D unclear. The CDR3 consists of 12 residues. Germline-derived CDR1 and CDR2 are LGHNT and FRNRAP. CDR3 residues: CTSGSGLDEAFF. The CDR3 nucleotides are TGTACTAGTGGTTCCGGATTGGATGAAGCTTTCTTT.

There are many counts of this clonotype. This chain links TRBV29-1 with TRBJ2-7; D may be TRBD1 (5 bases). The CDR3 is 11 amino acids. Germline values: CDR1 SQVTM, CDR2 ANQGSEA. V was pared by 3 bases and J by 6 bases, with 9 bases between. The CDR3 reads CSVDEGVEQYF. CDR3 DNA: TGCAGCGTTGATGAAGGGGTCGAGCAGTACTTC.

This chain links TRBV11-2 with TRBJ2-1; 11 nucleotides match TRBD2. The CDR3 extends over 16 amino acids. Unmatched junction bases numbered 9, after V lost 9 bases and J lost 2 bases. CDR1 SGHAT and CDR2 FQNNGV come from the germline V gene. As DNA, the CDR3 is TGTGCCAGTAGCCCAACTAGCGGGAGCCCCTACAATGAGCAGTTCTTC. It translates to CASSPTSGSPYNEQFF. Complete variable domain (other parts from reference TRBV11-2 and TRBJ2-1): EAGVAQSPRYKIIEKRQSVAFWCNPISGHATLYWYQQILGQGPKLLIQFQNNGVVDDSQLPKDRFSAERLKGVDSTLKIQPAKLEDSAVYLCASSPTSGSPYNEQFFGPGTRLTVL.

In this sample, this clonotype turned up many times. The V and J genes are TRBV6-1 and TRBJ1-2; D is possibly TRBD1 (6 bases). V was shortened by 3 bases and J by 4 bases, with 9 bases between the two germline ends. The CDR3 runs to 13 residues. Germline assignment: CDR1 MNHNS and CDR2 SASEGT. The CDR3 is CASSESGAYGYTF. DNA for the CDR3: TGTGCCAGCAGTGAGTCAGGGGCCTATGGCTACACCTTC.

Worth noting for this clonotype: This may be a read error: a much more frequent sequence differs by one nucleotide. This chain connects TRBV29-1 to TRBJ2-7, with 7 bases fitting TRBD1. Looked up from germline, CDR1 is SQVTM and CDR2 is ANQGSEA. The CDR3 totals 12 residues. The CDR3 coding sequence is TGCGGCGTTCTCGGCAGGGGGTACGAGCAGTACTTC. Encoded protein: CGVLGRGYEQYF.

This clonotype was observed a single time. Since the CDR3 does not end with the conserved phenylalanine or tryptophan, this likely comes from a read error. No DNA is shown, since the ends of the CDR3 on it are uncertain; the CDR3 is the one TCRdb lists. CDR3 in amino acids: CASSSFGMQDEQCS. This chain uses TRBV11-2 with TRBJ2-7; whether TRBD1, the table's D call, matches the DNA was not checked. Germline V CDR1 and CDR2: SGHAT, FQNNGV. Both ends counted, the CDR3 spans 14 residues.

This clonotype was counted between two and nine times. This chain joins TRBV7-9 and TRBJ2-7; TRBD1 might be the D (6 bases). V was shortened by 1 base and J by 3 bases, with 13 bases between the two germline ends. Germline loops: CDR1 SEHNR, CDR2 FQNEAQ (reference sequence). This CDR3 comprises 15 residues. The CDR3 region has the DNA TGTGCCAGCAGCTTAGAGCAGGGGTCCCGCTACGAGCAGTACTTC. Translation: CASSLEQGSRYEQYF.